The clone carrying this T cell receptor (beta chain) was detected only once. Trimming took 6 bases from V and 7 from J; bases not matched to a gene: 14. The CDR3 extends over 16 amino acids. Germline V lookup: CDR1 MDHEN, CDR2 SYDVKM. This specimen belongs to a study of T cell clones after liver transplantation. Study in general: TCRbeta sequencing after a pre-transplant mixed lymphocyte reaction identified graft-donor-reactive clones, later tracked in post-transplant blood. HCV positivity affected three of eight recipients; the rest lacked autoimmune or viral indications.

Some clones are missing from TCRdb's copy, which holds only in-frame ones; the method was immunoSEQ multiplex PCR. The sample has more than 20,000 clones; about 83% are singletons. The sample here was CD8+ T cells from blood, taken approximately 52 months after liver transplant. The V and J genes are TRBV28 and TRBJ2-1; 8 bases map to TRBD1. This clonotype was obtained from a human patient who received a liver transplant. Some T cells may have come from the graft donor. The DNA of the CDR3 is TGTGCCAGCAGATCCAGACAGGGGACGGAGACTAATGAGCAGTTCTTC. Its translation: CASRSRQGTETNEQFF.